One and the same sample provided the 30 T cell receptor beta chains below, sequenced in a study of blood T cell repertoires in COVID-19. The repertoire was sequenced with immunoSEQ multiplex PCR; TCRdb's copy has only in-frame clones and lacks some. The table records roughly 24,000 clones, 92% of them present only once. Sequencing was performed on peripheral blood. The receptor set was obtained from a human donor in a cohort sampled during active COVID-19.

This clone has just one count. The chain links TRBV2 to TRBJ1-4; 9 nucleotides agree with TRBD1. Trimming removed 6 bases from V and 7 bases from J; junction bases left unmatched: 9. Germline V CDR1 and CDR2: SNHLY, FYNNEI. The CDR3 length is 15 residues. CDR3 in amino acids: CASRGQGVMGEKLFF. The DNA for the CDR3 is TGTGCCAGCAGGGGACAGGGAGTTATGGGTGAAAAACTGTTTTTT.

The V gene is TRBV9, the J gene TRBJ2-1; 11 nucleotides line up with TRBD2. V was pared by 4 bases and J by 9 bases, with 6 bases of the junction left unmatched. CDR1 and CDR2 (germline): SGDLS, YYNGEE. This CDR3 has 14 residues. The CDR3 DNA follows: TGTGCCAGCAGCCAACTAACTAGCGGGAGTGAGCAGTTCTTC. It encodes CASSQLTSGSEQFF.

The count of this clone is one. The chain joins TRBV30 to TRBJ1-6; D is unclear. V was clipped by 0 bases and J by 2 bases, with 11 bases between them. This CDR3 has 16 amino acids. The germline gives CDR1 GTSNPN, CDR2 SVGIG (reference sequence). The CDR3 DNA is TGTGCCTGGAGTGTACCGGGAAGCGCCTATAATTCACCCCTCCACTTT. Encoded protein: CAWSVPGSAYNSPLHF.

The chain has TRBV5-1 and TRBJ2-3; tentatively, D is TRBD2 (6 bases). The CDR3 runs 16 residues. Germline loops: CDR1 SGHRS, CDR2 YFSETQ. With 2 bases removed from V and 4 bases from J, the gap between germline ends came to 17 bases. CDR3 sequence reads: CASSLAGREGADTQYF. CDR3 DNA sequence: TGCGCCAGCAGCTTAGCCGGGAGAGAGGGAGCAGATACGCAGTATTTT.

This clone appeared a single time. V is TRBV5-1 and J is TRBJ2-1; D not resolved. Trimming pared 3 bases from V and 0 bases from J, leaving 10 bases between. Germline V gene sequence: CDR1 SGHRS, CDR2 YFSETQ. The CDR3 is 15 residues long. CDR3 DNA sequence: TGCGCCAGCAGCTCCATAGCAGACTCCTACAATGAGCAGTTCTTC. Its protein product is CASSSIADSYNEQFF.

The rearrangement joins TRBV4-2 to TRBJ2-1; possible D gene TRBD2, 5 bases. Trimming shortened V by 0 bases and J by 0 bases, and 12 bases separated the two germline ends. The CDR3 is made up of 17 amino acids. CDR1 is LGHNA and CDR2 is YNFKEQ in the germline V gene. CDR3 amino acids: CASSQEARVGSYNEQFF. The CDR3 coding sequence is TGTGCCAGCAGCCAAGAAGCGCGGGTCGGCTCCTACAATGAGCAGTTCTTC.

The chain uses TRBV7-9 and TRBJ1-4; D call uncertain. Germline assignment: CDR1 SEHNR and CDR2 FQNEAQ (reference sequence). V lost 6 bases to trimming and J lost 3 bases, with 14 bases between them. There are 15 residues in the CDR3. The CDR3 DNA reads as TGTGCCAGCAGTCTAAGCCGAGCCGCTAATGAAAAACTGTTTTTT. Translation: CASSLSRAANEKLFF. The full variable domain, in which reference TRBV7-9 and TRBJ1-4 provide the parts outside the CDR3, is DTGVSQNPRHKITKRGQNVTFRCDPISEHNRLYWYRQTLGQGPEFLTYFQNEAQLEKSRLLSDRFSAERPKGSFSTLEIQRTEQGDSAMYLCASSLSRAANEKLFFGSGTQLSVL.

A remark on this clone: A read error may produce the germline difference seen at one junction end. The chain joins TRBV7-7 to TRBJ2-3; weak D call: TRBD2 (6 bases). Germline V gene sequence: CDR1 SSHAT, CDR2 FNYEAQ (reference sequence). The CDR3 is made up of 13 amino acids. The chain's CDR3 is CASSFAGQDTQYF. The CDR3 coding sequence is TGTGCTAGCAGCTTCGCGGGGCAAGATACGCAGTATTTT.

The CDR3 DNA is TGCGCCAGCAGTCTAGCGGGAGCAAACACCGGGGAGCTGTTTTTT. This encodes CASSLAGANTGELFF. The chain is built from TRBV5-1 and TRBJ2-2; 10 bases agree with TRBD2. The CDR3 covers 15 residues. V shed 5 bases and J 2 bases; nucleotides not matched to a gene: 3. In germline, CDR1 is SGHRS, CDR2 YFSETQ.

This clone was observed once. This rearrangement joins TRBV7-9 to TRBJ2-5; a possible D gene is TRBD2 (5 bases). Germline V gene data show CDR1 as SEHNR and CDR2 as FQNEAQ (reference sequence). This CDR3 spans 14 amino acids. Trimming removed 0 bases from V and 1 base from J, with 6 bases in between. As DNA, the CDR3 is TGTGCCAGCAGCTTAGCGGGGAGCCAAGAGACCCAGTACTTC. Residues: CASSLAGSQETQYF.

The chain has TRBV6-5 and TRBJ1-4; 8 nucleotides line up with TRBD1. This CDR3 spans 15 amino acids. J gave up 4 bases and V 0 bases, and 1 base lay outside the gene matches. Looked up from germline, CDR1 is MNHEY and CDR2 is SVGAGI. CDR3 amino acids: CASSYSDRDNEKLFF. Written as DNA, the CDR3 is TGTGCCAGCAGTTACTCGGACAGGGATAATGAAAAACTGTTTTTT.

This chain links TRBV5-1 with TRBJ1-5, with 9 positions matching TRBD1. Unmatched junction bases numbered 5, after V lost 4 bases and J lost 6 bases. In germline, CDR1 is SGHRS, CDR2 YFSETQ. The CDR3 has 14 residues. CDR3 nucleotides: TGCGCCAGCAGCCCCACAGGGGGCGGTCAGCCCCAGCATTTT. It is translated as CASSPTGGGQPQHF.

The V call is TRBV24-1, the J call TRBJ2-3; TRBD1 might be the D (7 bases). The CDR3 loop spans 15 amino acids. Trimming took off 5 bases at V and 3 bases at J, with 14 bases between the two ends. Germline V gene data show CDR1 as KGHDR and CDR2 as SFDVKD. The CDR3 spells CATSALAGGTDTQYF. In DNA form, the CDR3 reads TGTGCCACCAGTGCCCTGGCAGGGGGGACAGATACGCAGTATTTT.

Remarks on this clone: The junction shows a germline mismatch at one end, possibly a read error. The chain is built from TRBV3-1 (or the pseudogene TRBV3-2) and TRBJ2-3, with 7 bases that match TRBD2. The germline V gene has CDR1 LGHDT and CDR2 YNNKEL (reference sequence). This CDR3 has 15 residues. The CDR3 is CVSSQRAGVTDTQYF. The CDR3 nucleotides read TGTGTCAGCAGCCAAAGGGCGGGAGTCACAGATACGCAGTATTTT.

V usage is TRBV27 and J usage is TRBJ2-7, with 7 bases identical to TRBD2. Germline assignment: CDR1 MNHEY and CDR2 SMNVEV (reference sequence). This CDR3 spans 15 amino acids. Trimming at V came to 1 base and at J to 1 base, leaving 4 bases not matched to a gene. The CDR3 spells CASSLLTSVSYEQYF. In DNA, the CDR3 is TGTGCCAGCAGTTTATTAACTAGCGTGTCCTACGAGCAGTACTTC.

The rearrangement uses TRBV5-6 and TRBJ1-6, with D unresolved. CDR3 length: 14 amino acids. V shed 3 bases and J shed 8 bases, with 12 bases lying between them. Germline assignment: CDR1 SGHDT and CDR2 YYEEEE. The CDR3 loop reads CASSSNTLHSPLHF. CDR3 coding DNA: TGTGCCAGCAGCTCTAATACCCTTCATTCACCCCTCCACTTT.

The rearrangement uses TRBV5-1 and TRBJ2-1; 11 positions agree with TRBD2. Per the germline V gene, CDR1 is SGHRS and CDR2 is YFSETQ. The CDR3 is made up of 14 amino acids. Trimming removed 5 bases from V and 2 bases from J; junction bases left unmatched: 0. CDR3 bases: TGCGCCAGCAGGACTAGCGGGGCCTACAATGAGCAGTTCTTC. It translates to CASRTSGAYNEQFF.

The CDR3 region is CASSFIENQPQHF. As DNA, the CDR3 is TGTGCCAGCAGTTTTATCGAGAATCAGCCCCAGCATTTT. The gene calls are TRBV12-3 or TRBV12-4 and TRBJ1-5; D is unresolved. Trimming pared 3 bases from V and 4 bases from J, leaving 7 bases between. The CDR3 is 13 residues long.

J is TRBJ2-5 and V is TRBV4-3; 11 nucleotides agree with TRBD1. Unmatched junction bases numbered 6, after V lost 1 base and J lost 5 bases. This CDR3 has 16 residues. Germline CDR1 is LGHNA and CDR2 is YSLEER. CDR3 loop: CASSQASGTGGETQYF. The CDR3 DNA sequence: TGCGCCAGCAGCCAAGCGTCCGGGACAGGGGGGGAGACCCAGTACTTC.

This chain connects TRBV7-2 to TRBJ1-5, with TRBD1 matching over 9 bases. Germline V gene data show CDR1 as SGHTA and CDR2 as FQGNSA. J gave up 7 bases and V 2 bases, and 6 bases lay outside the gene matches. The CDR3 loop spans 15 amino acids. The CDR3 nucleotides read TGTGCCAGCAGCTTATCGGGACAGGGCTGGCAGCCCCAGCATTTT. Residues: CASSLSGQGWQPQHF.

This rearrangement joins TRBV6-5 to TRBJ2-7, with TRBD1 identical over 8 bases. J gave up 1 base and V 6 bases, and 5 bases lay outside the gene matches. The CDR3 totals 14 residues. Germline CDR1 is MNHEY and CDR2 is SVGAGI. CDR3: CASRGQGGSYEQYF. As DNA, the CDR3 is TGTGCCAGCAGAGGACAGGGAGGATCCTACGAGCAGTACTTC.

The genes are TRBV11-3 and TRBJ1-3, with 8 positions matching TRBD1. Germline trimming cut 6 bases from V and 3 bases from J; bases unmatched to any gene: 7. CDR3 length: 15 amino acids. Looked up from germline, CDR1 is SGHNT and CDR2 is YENEEA. CDR3 coding DNA: TGTGCCAGCAGTCTGCAGGGGGCTGGTGGAAACACCATATATTTT. Protein: CASSLQGAGGNTIYF.

The V and J genes are TRBV9 and TRBJ2-2; unclear D gene. In germline, CDR1 is SGDLS, CDR2 YYNGEE. CDR3 length: 15 residues. The V end was cut by 0 bases, the J end by 2 bases, with 8 bases between. The CDR3 DNA is TGTGCCAGCAGCGTAGTTACTTCTAACACCGGGGAGCTGTTTTTT. Translating it yields CASSVVTSNTGELFF.

The rearrangement links TRBV19 to TRBJ1-5; D ambiguous. V lost 5 bases and J lost 2, with 10 bases in between. Germline CDR1 LNHDA, CDR2 SQIVND (reference sequence). This CDR3 has 14 amino acids. CDR3 DNA: TGTGCCAGTAGTCCTCCCCCGGGCAATCAGCCCCAGCATTTT. It codes for CASSPPPGNQPQHF.

The rearrangement joins TRBV6-5 to TRBJ2-4, with 7 bases lining up with TRBD1. CDR3 length: 14 amino acids. J gave up 0 bases and V 8 bases, and 4 bases lay outside the gene matches. Looked up from germline, CDR1 is MNHEY and CDR2 is SVGAGI. The CDR3 DNA reads as TGTGCCAGCCGTCAGGGGGTAGCCAAAAACATTCAGTACTTC. This sequence encodes CASRQGVAKNIQYF.

V usage is TRBV7-2 and J usage is TRBJ2-3, with TRBD2 as a possible D gene (7 bases). The germline V and J ends were trimmed by 3 bases and 1 base, with 11 bases remaining between them. CDR1 SGHTA and CDR2 FQGNSA come from the germline V gene. CDR3 size: 15 residues. The CDR3 DNA reads TGTGCCAGCAGCTTGGGGGGGCCCGGCACAGATACGCAGTATTTT. It codes for CASSLGGPGTDTQYF.

The V gene is TRBV6-5, the J gene TRBJ1-1, with TRBD1 matching 8 bases. The germline V gene encodes CDR1 MNHEY and CDR2 SVGAGI. The CDR3 runs 11 residues. Germline trimming cut 10 bases from V and 7 bases from J; bases unmatched to any gene: 5. The CDR3 here is CATGQGGEAFF. CDR3 nucleotide sequence: TGTGCCACCGGACAGGGAGGTGAAGCTTTCTTT.

The V gene is TRBV5-1, the J gene TRBJ2-3, with TRBD1 as a possible D gene (6 bases). V was trimmed by 2 bases and J by 5 bases, leaving 9 bases between them. In germline, CDR1 is SGHRS, CDR2 YFSETQ. The CDR3 is 13 amino acids. The CDR3, as DNA: TGCGCCAGCAGCTTTACAGGGCTAGATACGCAGTATTTT. Its protein is CASSFTGLDTQYF.

The V call is TRBV6-5, the J call TRBJ1-2, with 7 positions matching TRBD1. The CDR3 is 12 amino acids. The V and J ends lost 11 bases and 8 bases, in that order; junction bases with no gene match: 11. Germline V gene lookup returns CDR1 MNHEY and CDR2 SVGAGI. DNA of the CDR3: TGTGCCGGAAGACAGGGCCCCTGGGGCTACACCTTC. Translating it yields CAGRQGPWGYTF.

The V call is TRBV4-1, the J call TRBJ2-1; 10 positions match TRBD2. CDR1 is MGHRA, CDR2 YSYEKL, per germline. The junction had 6 bases not matched to a gene; V was cut back by 0 bases and J by 7 bases. This CDR3 is 16 amino acids long. The CDR3 nucleotides are TGCGCCAGCAGCCAAGAGGGGGGACTAGCGCGTAATGAGCAGTTCTTC. It codes for CASSQEGGLARNEQFF.